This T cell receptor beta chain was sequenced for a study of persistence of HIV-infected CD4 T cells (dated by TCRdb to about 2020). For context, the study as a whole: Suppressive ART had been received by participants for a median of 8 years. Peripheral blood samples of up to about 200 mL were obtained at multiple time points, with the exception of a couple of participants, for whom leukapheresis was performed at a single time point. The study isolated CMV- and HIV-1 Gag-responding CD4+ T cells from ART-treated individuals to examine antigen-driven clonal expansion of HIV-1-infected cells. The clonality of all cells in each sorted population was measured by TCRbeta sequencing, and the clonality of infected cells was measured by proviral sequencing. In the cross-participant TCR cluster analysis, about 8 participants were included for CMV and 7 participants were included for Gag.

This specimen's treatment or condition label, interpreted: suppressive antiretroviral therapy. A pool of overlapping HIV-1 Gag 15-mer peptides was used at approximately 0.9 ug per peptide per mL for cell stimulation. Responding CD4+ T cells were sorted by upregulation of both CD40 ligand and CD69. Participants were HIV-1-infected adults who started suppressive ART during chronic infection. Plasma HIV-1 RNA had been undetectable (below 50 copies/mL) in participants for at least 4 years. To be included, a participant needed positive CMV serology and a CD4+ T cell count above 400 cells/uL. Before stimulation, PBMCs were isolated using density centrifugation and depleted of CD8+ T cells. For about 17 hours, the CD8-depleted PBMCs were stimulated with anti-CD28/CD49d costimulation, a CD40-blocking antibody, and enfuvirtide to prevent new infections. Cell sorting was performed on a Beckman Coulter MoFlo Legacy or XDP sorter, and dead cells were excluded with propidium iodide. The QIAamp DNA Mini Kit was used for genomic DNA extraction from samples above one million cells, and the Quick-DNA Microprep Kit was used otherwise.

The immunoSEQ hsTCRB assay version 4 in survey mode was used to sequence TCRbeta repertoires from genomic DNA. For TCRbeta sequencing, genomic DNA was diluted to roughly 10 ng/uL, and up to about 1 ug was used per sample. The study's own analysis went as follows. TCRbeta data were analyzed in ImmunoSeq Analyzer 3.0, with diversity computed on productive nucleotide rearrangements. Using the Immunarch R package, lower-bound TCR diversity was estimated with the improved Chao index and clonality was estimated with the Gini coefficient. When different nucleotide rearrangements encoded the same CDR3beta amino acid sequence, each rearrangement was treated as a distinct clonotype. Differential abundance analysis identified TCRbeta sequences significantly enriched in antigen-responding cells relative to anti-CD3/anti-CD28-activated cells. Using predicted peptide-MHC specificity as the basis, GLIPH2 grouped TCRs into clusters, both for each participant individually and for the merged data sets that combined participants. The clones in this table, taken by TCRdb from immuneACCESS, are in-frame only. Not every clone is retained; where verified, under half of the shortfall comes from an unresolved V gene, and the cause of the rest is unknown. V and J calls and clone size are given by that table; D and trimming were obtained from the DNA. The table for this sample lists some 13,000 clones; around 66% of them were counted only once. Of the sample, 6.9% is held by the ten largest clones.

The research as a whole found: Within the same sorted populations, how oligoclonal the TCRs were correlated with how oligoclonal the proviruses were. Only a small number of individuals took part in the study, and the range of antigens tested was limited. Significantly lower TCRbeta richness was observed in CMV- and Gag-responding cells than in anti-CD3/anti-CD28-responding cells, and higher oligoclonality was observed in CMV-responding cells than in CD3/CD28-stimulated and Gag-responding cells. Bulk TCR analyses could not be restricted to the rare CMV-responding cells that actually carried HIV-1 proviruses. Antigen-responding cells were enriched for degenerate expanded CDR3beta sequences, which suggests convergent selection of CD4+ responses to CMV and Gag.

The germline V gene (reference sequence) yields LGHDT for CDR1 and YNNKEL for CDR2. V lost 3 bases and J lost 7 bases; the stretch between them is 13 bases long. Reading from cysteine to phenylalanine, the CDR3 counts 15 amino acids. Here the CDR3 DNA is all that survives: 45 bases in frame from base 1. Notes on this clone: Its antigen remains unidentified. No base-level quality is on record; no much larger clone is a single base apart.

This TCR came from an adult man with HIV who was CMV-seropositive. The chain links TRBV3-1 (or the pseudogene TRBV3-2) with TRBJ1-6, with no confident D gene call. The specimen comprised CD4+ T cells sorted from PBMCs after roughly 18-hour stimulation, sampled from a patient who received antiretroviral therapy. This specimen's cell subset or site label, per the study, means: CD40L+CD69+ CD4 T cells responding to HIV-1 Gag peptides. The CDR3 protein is CASSHVVGNNSPLHF. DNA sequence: TGTGCCAGCAGCCATGTCGTCGGCAACAATTCACCCCTCCACTTT.